This T cell receptor beta chain is from a study of T cell changes during pregnancy in multiple sclerosis. The table came from immunoSEQ multiplex PCR; TCRdb's copy has only in-frame clones and leaves some out. The profile shows more than 80,000 clones, about 89% of them singletons. CDR1 PRHDT and CDR2 FYEKMQ come from the germline V gene (reference sequence). Trimming took off 3 bases at V and 4 bases at J, with 13 bases between the two ends. The CDR3 spans 15 residues. The TCR originated in a female donor with multiple sclerosis, enrolled in a pregnancy study. The specimen comprised peripheral blood, sampled before pregnancy. This sequence joins TRBV13 and TRBJ2-4; D is perhaps TRBD1 (6 bases). CDR3 loop: CASSLGAARKNIQYF. CDR3 bases: TGTGCCAGCAGCTTGGGGGCCGCGAGGAAAAACATTCAGTACTTC.